This paragraph covers one T cell receptor beta chain sequence. This clonotype was picked up a small number of times. Its antigen remains undetermined. No qualities accompany the bases; no much larger clone lies one base away. The treatment or condition tag for this specimen amounts to: allogeneic hematopoietic cell transplantation with graft depleted of TCRalphabeta T cells and CD19 B cells. The transplant recipients were children given TCRalphabeta/CD19-depleted allogeneic hematopoietic cell grafts. Looking up the germline V gene (reference sequence) yields CDR1 DFQATT and CDR2 SNEGSKA. Compared with germline, V lacks 1 base and J lacks 4 bases; bases without a gene match: 6. Counted from cysteine to phenylalanine, this CDR3 has 14 amino acids. This entry keeps only the CDR3 DNA: 42 bases, framed from base 1. These data are taken from a study of T-cell reconstitution after alpha-beta-depleted transplantation in children (dated by TCRdb to the mid-2010s). Describing the broader study: Using TCR repertoire profiling, the study quantitatively followed how T-cell immune reconstitution unfolded in children after TCRalphabeta/CD19-depleted allogeneic hematopoietic cell transplantation.

Results the study describes overall, beyond this receptor: Hyperexpanded clone frequencies declined over subsequent months; after one year, T-cell counts and TCRbeta diversity were mostly attributed to newly produced T cells. The apparently early alphabetaT-cell count recovery about two months after transplant was reportedly dependent on only several hundred rapidly expanded clones derived from non-depleted graft cells. In some patients, the high TCRbeta diversity seen at day 60 was put down to recipient T cells and intrathymic progenitors that had survived conditioning.

Library preparation was by PCR. The instrument given in TCRdb is Illumina HiSeq 2500. To normalize quantification of the TCRbeta repertoire, the TCR libraries were built with molecular barcoding that relied on unique molecular identifiers. Using fastp trimming at Q25 and MiXCR clonotype assembly, TCRdb reanalyzed the public sequencing data and kept in-frame beta chains. Each record represents a unique CDR3 protein, reported with the most common genes and DNA among its rows. The sample contains approximately 190,000 distinct CDR3 sequences, approximately 8.4% of them found a single time. Roughly 35% of the sample is taken by the ten largest.

The receptor chain draws on TRBV20-1 and TRBJ2-7; 8 middle bases align to TRBD1. The source was PBMCs, mostly from graft donor cells, collected 360 days after TCRalphabeta/CD19-depleted stem cell transplant. The receptor was isolated from a male patient between 2 and 10 years old who had a stem cell transplant for acute myeloid leukemia, so the T cells may come from the graft donor. The CDR3 protein sequence reads: CSARGSGTGYEQYF. DNA sequence: TGCAGTGCTAGAGGATCCGGGACAGGTTACGAGCAGTACTTC.